This T cell receptor (beta chain) was retrieved from a study of neurological immune-mediated disorders. Time point in this sample: technical triplicate 2. The making of cDNA relied on 5'RACE with 10-nucleotide random UMIs. Via MiXCR, TCRdb re-called the 5' RACE reads, giving one row per CDR3 protein. The table lists more than 55,000 distinct CDR3 sequences, 20% to 30% of them singletons. The V gene's germline CDR1 is MNHEY and CDR2 SVGAGI. The CDR3 length is 11 residues. J lost 10 bases, V lost 2 bases, and 1 base had no gene match. The sequence was obtained from a man aged 55 to 69 with HTLV-1-associated myelopathy (HAM/TSP). The sequencing input was PBMCs. This chain connects TRBV6-5 to TRBJ2-5; 7 nucleotides agree with TRBD1. The CDR3 is CASSYRDSQYF. CDR3 coding DNA: TGTGCCAGCAGTTACCGGGACAGCCAGTACTTC.